The entry below gives a single T cell receptor (beta chain) sequence along with its context. What it binds is unknown. The data derive from a study of Ad26.COV2.S vaccination and SARS-CoV-2 variants. Whole-study results and caveats: CD8+ and CD4+ T cells specific for spike reportedly responded with substantial breadth after vaccination. Comparable non-spike TCR breadth was observed in vaccine and placebo recipients. People given the vaccine had a wider spike-specific TCR breadth than placebo recipients did.

Using immunoSEQ multiplex PCR, the repertoire was profiled, and TCRdb retains in-frame clones only, with some absent. The table lists some 300,000 clones, 85% of them singletons. The CDR3 extends over 13 amino acids. V was pared by 10 bases and J by 3 bases, with 15 bases between. Germline V gene data show CDR1 as WNHNN and CDR2 as SYGVQD (reference sequence). Treatment: some 20 received Ad26.COV2.S at low or high dose, single or two shots; five or six received placebo; per-sample allocation not given. Sampling took place 63 days after the first vaccine or placebo injection. The donor's status was that of an adult aged 18-55 years in Boston.

This sequence joins TRBV10-1 and TRBJ1-2; D ambiguous. This clonotype was obtained from a person between 18 and 65 years old who received the Ad26.COV2.S COVID-19 vaccine or a placebo. The sample here was peripheral blood, taken in a trial of Ad26.COV2.S vaccine versus placebo. The CDR3 here is CATPSDSHYGYTF. CDR3 nucleotides: TGCGCCACCCCTTCAGACTCTCACTATGGCTACACCTTC.